The next 24 T cell receptor beta chains were all read from a single sample in a study of blood T cell repertoires in COVID-19. TCRdb's copy holds only in-frame clones and misses some; the assay was immunoSEQ multiplex PCR. Of some 300,000 clones listed, about 91% were seen once; the top ten hold roughly 6.9%. Sequencing used peripheral blood. The receptors here all came from a woman in her twenties or thirties who had recovered from COVID-19.

The gene calls are TRBV4-2 and TRBJ2-5; 15 bases match TRBD2. Germline lookup yields CDR1 LGHNA and CDR2 YNFKEQ. The CDR3 consists of 15 residues. The V segment lost 6 bases and the J segment 3 bases; nucleotides outside the gene matches: 2. The CDR3 DNA reads TGTGCCAGCAGACGGACTAGCGGGGGGGAAGAGACCCAGTACTTC. Translated, it gives CASRRTSGGEETQYF.

This clone was counted once. The rearrangement uses TRBV25-1 and TRBJ1-2; D is possibly TRBD1 (5 bases). The CDR3 consists of 13 residues. From germline, CDR1 is MGHDK and CDR2 SYGVNS. Trimming removed 4 bases from V and 8 bases from J, with 14 bases in between. Here the CDR3 DNA reads TGTGCCAGCAGTGCGCCCCAAAAGGGGGGCTACACCTTC. Its translation: CASSAPQKGGYTF.

The chain links TRBV6-5 to TRBJ2-7; 8 nucleotides align to TRBD1. J was trimmed by 2 bases and V by 10 bases; bases with no gene match: 7. The germline CDR1 and CDR2 sequences are MNHEY and SVGAGI. This CDR3 is 13 amino acids long. In nucleotides, the CDR3 is TGTGCCACCACGGACAGGGCAACCTACGAGCAGTACTTC. It codes for CATTDRATYEQYF.

The CDR3 DNA reads as TGTGCCAGCACTGGGTTCAGGGGATCCAATCAGCCCCAGCATTTT. Protein sequence: CASTGFRGSNQPQHF. The J gene is TRBJ1-5, the V gene TRBV5-8; possibly TRBD1 for D (6 bases). The CDR3 totals 15 residues. Germline V CDR1 and CDR2: SGHTS, YDEGEE. Between the trimmed V and J ends, which lost 6 bases and 3 bases, there was a span of 16 bases.

This chain joins TRBV30 and TRBJ1-3; D may be TRBD1 (5 bases). Germline V lookup: CDR1 GTSNPN, CDR2 SVGIG (reference sequence). CDR3 length equals 13 residues. The germline V and J ends were trimmed by 8 bases and 2 bases, with 13 bases remaining between them. DNA for the CDR3: TGTGCCGGCGTTCCAGGGACTGGAAACACCATATATTTT. Translation gives CAGVPGTGNTIYF.

The genes are TRBV7-9 and TRBJ1-2; D is possibly TRBD1 (6 bases). Trimming removed 3 bases at V and 7 bases at J, with 9 bases between. Germline V gene data show CDR1 as SEHNR and CDR2 as FQNEAQ (reference sequence). This CDR3 has 12 amino acids. This CDR3 is CASSFGQRGYTF. The DNA for the CDR3 is TGTGCCAGCAGCTTTGGACAGCGTGGCTACACCTTC.

The table lists this clone with a count of one. The chain couples TRBV7-2 to TRBJ2-2, with 10 bases matching TRBD2. This CDR3 comprises 18 residues. Germline V CDR1 and CDR2: SGHTA, FQGNSA. V trimming: 5 bases; J trimming: 4 bases; junction bases outside the gene matches: 13. DNA for the CDR3: TGTGCCAGCAGCCCCCGGGTAGCGGGGGGTCCTAGCACCGGGGAGCTGTTTTTT. This sequence encodes CASSPRVAGGPSTGELFF.

J is TRBJ1-1 and V is TRBV20-1; unclear D gene. V lost 3 bases to trimming and J lost 5 bases, with 16 bases between them. The CDR3 spans 14 residues. Germline assignment: CDR1 DFQATT and CDR2 SNEGSKA (reference sequence). CDR3 region: CSASITGRLTEAFF. The CDR3 nucleotides read TGCAGTGCTAGTATAACGGGTCGTTTGACTGAAGCTTTCTTT.

The chain carries TRBV6-5 and TRBJ2-5, with D perhaps matching TRBD2 (6 bases). The CDR3 loop spans 15 amino acids. Germline V CDR1 and CDR2: MNHEY, SVGAGI. The germline V and J ends were trimmed by 2 bases and 1 base, with 11 bases remaining between them. The CDR3 nucleotides read TGTGCCAGCAGTTACGGGACTTACGGCCAAGAGACCCAGTACTTC. Residues: CASSYGTYGQETQYF.

V is TRBV2 and J is TRBJ2-7, with 8 bases aligning to TRBD1. CDR3 length equals 14 residues. V lost 8 bases and J lost 5; bases outside the gene matches: 11. The germline V gene has CDR1 SNHLY and CDR2 FYNNEI. This CDR3 is CASLRDRLDHEQYF. CDR3 DNA sequence: TGTGCCAGCCTGAGGGACAGGCTGGACCACGAGCAGTACTTC.

The rearrangement uses TRBV14 and TRBJ2-1; 11 bases are shared with TRBD1. Germline CDR1 and CDR2: SGHDN and FVKESK. CDR3 length: 16 amino acids. The trim removed 4 bases at V and 2 bases at J, leaving 4 bases unmatched. In DNA, the CDR3 is TGTGCCAGCAGCCGCTTGGGACAGGGGGCCTACAATGAGCAGTTCTTC. Translated, it gives CASSRLGQGAYNEQFF.

The gene calls are TRBV9 and TRBJ2-2, with 9 bases that match TRBD2. J gave up 6 bases and V 3 bases, and 12 bases lay outside the gene matches. Germline V lookup: CDR1 SGDLS, CDR2 YYNGEE. The CDR3 is 17 residues long. This CDR3 is CASSGGGLAFHPGELFF. CDR3 DNA sequence: TGTGCCAGCAGCGGAGGGGGACTAGCTTTTCATCCCGGGGAGCTGTTTTTT.

The CDR3 loop reads CASRTTGQDYNEQFF. In DNA form, the CDR3 reads TGCGCCAGCAGAACGACAGGGCAGGACTACAATGAGCAGTTCTTC. This chain links TRBV5-1 with TRBJ2-1, with 7 bases fitting TRBD1. The length of the CDR3 is 15 residues. J gave up 3 bases and V 5 bases, and 8 bases lay outside the gene matches. Germline CDR1 SGHRS, CDR2 YFSETQ.

CDR3 loop: CASRRDRVLSSPLHF. CDR3 nucleotide sequence: TGTGCCAGTCGCCGGGACAGGGTTTTGAGTTCACCCCTCCACTTT. This chain connects TRBV6-6 to TRBJ1-6; TRBD1 matches 9 bases. The CDR3 contains 15 residues. Germline loops: CDR1 MNHNY, CDR2 SVGAGI (reference sequence). With V trimmed by 9 bases and J by 9 bases, 12 bases remained unmatched.

The CDR3 reads CASSYAQGVMYGYTF. CDR3 coding DNA: TGTGCCAGCAGTTACGCGCAGGGGGTGATGTATGGCTACACCTTC. The V and J genes are TRBV6-5 and TRBJ1-2; TRBD1 aligns across 7 bases. Germline CDR1 reads MNHEY; CDR2 reads SVGAGI. V trimming: 2 bases; J trimming: 5 bases; junction bases outside the gene matches: 8. The CDR3 has 15 amino acids.

The chain couples TRBV2 to TRBJ1-5; 9 bases fit TRBD1. The V and J ends lost 6 bases and 5 bases, in that order; junction bases with no gene match: 5. Germline V gene data show CDR1 as SNHLY and CDR2 as FYNNEI. CDR3 length equals 14 residues. As DNA, the CDR3 is TGTGCCAGCAGGGGACAGGGAGGTTATCAGCCCCAGCATTTT. Its protein is CASRGQGGYQPQHF.

The V and J genes are TRBV5-5 and TRBJ2-7; TRBD1 is a possible D gene (6 bases). V was shortened by 3 bases and J by 7 bases, with 11 bases between the two germline ends. CDR1 is SGHKS, CDR2 YYEKEE, per germline (reference sequence). This CDR3 comprises 12 residues. CDR3 nucleotide sequence: TGTGCCAGCAGCTCGGATGGGACAGAGCAGTACTTC. The encoded protein is CASSSDGTEQYF.

The V call is TRBV21-1, the J call TRBJ2-7; the listed D gene, TRBD1, was not tested against the DNA. TRBV21-1 is recorded as a pseudogene. This CDR3 comprises 15 residues. CDR3 residues: CASSKGYRGRCEQYF. In nucleotides, the CDR3 is TGTGCCAGCAGCAAAGGATACAGGGGTCGTTGCGAGCAGTACTTC.

The V and J genes are TRBV11-3 and TRBJ1-1; 7 nucleotides line up with TRBD1. With 2 bases clipped from V and 5 bases from J, the junction kept 8 bases outside the gene matches. Germline CDR1 and CDR2: SGHNT and YENEEA. The CDR3 runs 15 residues. CDR3 loop: CASSLSTGVRTEAFF. The CDR3 DNA reads as TGTGCCAGCAGCTTAAGCACAGGGGTGAGGACTGAAGCTTTCTTT. Supplemented by reference TRBV11-3 and TRBJ1-1, the full variable domain reads EAGVVQSPRYKIIEKKQPVAFWCNPISGHNTLYWYLQNLGQGPELLIRYENEEAVDDSQLPKDRFSAERLKGVDSTLKIQPAELGDSAVYLCASSLSTGVRTEAFFGQGTRLTVV.

V and J are TRBV5-1 and TRBJ2-7; possible D gene TRBD2, 7 bases. The germline V gene has CDR1 SGHRS and CDR2 YFSETQ. Trimming pared 5 bases from V and 1 base from J, leaving 16 bases between. CDR3 length: 15 residues. CDR3 amino acids: CASRGASGESYEQYF. Written as DNA, the CDR3 is TGCGCCAGCAGGGGGGCTAGCGGAGAATCCTACGAGCAGTACTTC.

The chain links TRBV7-9 to TRBJ1-1; TRBD1 is a possible D gene (6 bases). The CDR3 loop spans 14 amino acids. Germline lookup yields CDR1 SEHNR and CDR2 FQNEAQ (reference sequence). Trimming left V 4 bases short and J 4 bases short, with 13 bases between. In DNA, the CDR3 is TGTGCCAGCAGCTCTCCAGGGGAGGGCACTGAAGCTTTCTTT. Amino acid sequence: CASSSPGEGTEAFF.

The chain links TRBV6-4 to TRBJ2-3; the match to TRBD1 covers 9 bases. V trimming: 6 bases; J trimming: 6 bases; junction bases outside the gene matches: 22. The CDR3 extends over 19 amino acids. The germline V gene encodes CDR1 MRHNA and CDR2 SNTAGT. The CDR3 DNA is TGTGCCAGCAGACGAGGGGGGGATGGACAGGGGCAGATCGGCGATACGCAGTATTTT. Its translation is CASRRGGDGQGQIGDTQYF.

The chain couples TRBV5-4 to TRBJ1-1; D might be TRBD1 (6 bases). V dropped 4 bases and J dropped 0 bases, with 19 bases sitting between them. Germline V gene sequence: CDR1 SGHNT, CDR2 YYREEE (reference sequence). The CDR3 has 17 residues. CDR3 sequence (DNA): TGTGCCAGCAGCCCTCGAACCGCAGGGGCAATGAACACTGAAGCTTTCTTT. As protein: CASSPRTAGAMNTEAFF.

V and J are TRBV5-8 and TRBJ2-1, with D unclear. Deletions cut 2 bases from V and 2 bases from J, with 8 bases between. Germline lookup yields CDR1 SGHTS and CDR2 YDEGEE. The CDR3 runs 14 residues. The DNA of the CDR3 is TGTGCCAGCAGCTTACTGAAAACCTACAATGAGCAGTTCTTC. The encoded protein is CASSLLKTYNEQFF.